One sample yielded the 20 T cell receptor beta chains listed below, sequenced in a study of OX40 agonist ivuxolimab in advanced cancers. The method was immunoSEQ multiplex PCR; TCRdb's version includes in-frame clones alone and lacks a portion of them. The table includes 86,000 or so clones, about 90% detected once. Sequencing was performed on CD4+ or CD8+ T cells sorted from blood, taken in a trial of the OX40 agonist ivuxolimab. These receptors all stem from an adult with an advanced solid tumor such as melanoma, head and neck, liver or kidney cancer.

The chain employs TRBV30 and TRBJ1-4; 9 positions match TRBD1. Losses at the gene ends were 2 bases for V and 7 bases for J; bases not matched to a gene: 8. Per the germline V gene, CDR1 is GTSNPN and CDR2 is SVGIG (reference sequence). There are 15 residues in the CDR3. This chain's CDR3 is CAWSPPGQGGEKLFF. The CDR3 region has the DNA TGTGCCTGGAGTCCCCCGGGACAGGGTGGTGAAAAACTGTTTTTT.

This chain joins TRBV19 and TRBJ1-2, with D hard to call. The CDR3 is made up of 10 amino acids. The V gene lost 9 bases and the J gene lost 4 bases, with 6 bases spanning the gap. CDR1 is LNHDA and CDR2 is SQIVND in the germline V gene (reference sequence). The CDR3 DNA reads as TGTGCCAGAGAGTTCTATGGCTACACCTTC. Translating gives CAREFYGYTF.

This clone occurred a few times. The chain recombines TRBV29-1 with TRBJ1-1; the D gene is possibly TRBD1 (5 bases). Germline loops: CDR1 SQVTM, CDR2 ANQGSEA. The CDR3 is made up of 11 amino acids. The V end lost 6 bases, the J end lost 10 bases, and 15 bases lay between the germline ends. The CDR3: CSVSGTEVAFF. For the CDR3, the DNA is TGCAGCGTCTCCGGGACTGAAGTAGCTTTCTTT.

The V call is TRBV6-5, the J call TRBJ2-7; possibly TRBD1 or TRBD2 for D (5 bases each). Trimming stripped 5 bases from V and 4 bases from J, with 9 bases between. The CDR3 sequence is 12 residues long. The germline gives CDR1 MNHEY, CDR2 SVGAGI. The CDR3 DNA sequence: TGTGCCAGCAGTATGGGGACGTACGAGCAGTACTTC. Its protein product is CASSMGTYEQYF.

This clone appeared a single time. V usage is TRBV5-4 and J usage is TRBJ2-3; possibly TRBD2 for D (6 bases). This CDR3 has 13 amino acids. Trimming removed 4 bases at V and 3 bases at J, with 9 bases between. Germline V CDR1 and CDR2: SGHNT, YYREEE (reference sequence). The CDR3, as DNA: TGTGCCAGCAGCCAGGACTATACAGATACGCAGTATTTT. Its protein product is CASSQDYTDTQYF.

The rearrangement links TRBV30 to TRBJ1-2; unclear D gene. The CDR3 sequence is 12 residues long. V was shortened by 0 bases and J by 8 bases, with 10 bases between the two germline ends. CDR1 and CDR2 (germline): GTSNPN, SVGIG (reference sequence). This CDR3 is CAWSVMDHGYTF. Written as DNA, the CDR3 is TGTGCCTGGAGTGTAATGGATCACGGCTACACCTTC.

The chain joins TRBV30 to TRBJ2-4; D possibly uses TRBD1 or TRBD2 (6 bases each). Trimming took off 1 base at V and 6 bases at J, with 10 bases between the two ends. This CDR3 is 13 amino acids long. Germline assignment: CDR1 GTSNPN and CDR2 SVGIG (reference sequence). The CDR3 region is CAWSAKGGNIQYF. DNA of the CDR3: TGTGCCTGGAGTGCGAAGGGGGGAAACATTCAGTACTTC.

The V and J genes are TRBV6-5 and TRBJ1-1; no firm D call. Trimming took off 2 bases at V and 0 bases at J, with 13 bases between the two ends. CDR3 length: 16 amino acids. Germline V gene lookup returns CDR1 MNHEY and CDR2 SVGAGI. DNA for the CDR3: TGTGCCAGCAGTTACGTGGGCACATTCATGAACACTGAAGCTTTCTTT. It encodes CASSYVGTFMNTEAFF.

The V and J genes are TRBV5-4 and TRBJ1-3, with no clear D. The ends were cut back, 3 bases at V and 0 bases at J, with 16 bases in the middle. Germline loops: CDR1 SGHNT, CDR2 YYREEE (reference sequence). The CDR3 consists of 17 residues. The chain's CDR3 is CASSSGGGGASGNTIYF. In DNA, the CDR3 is TGTGCCAGCAGCTCCGGCGGCGGTGGAGCCTCTGGAAACACCATATATTTT.

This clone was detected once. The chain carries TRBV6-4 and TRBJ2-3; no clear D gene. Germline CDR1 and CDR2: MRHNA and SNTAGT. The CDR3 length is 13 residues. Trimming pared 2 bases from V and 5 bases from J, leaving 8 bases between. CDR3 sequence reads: CASSDTHRDTQYF. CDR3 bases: TGTGCCAGCAGTGACACACATCGAGATACGCAGTATTTT.

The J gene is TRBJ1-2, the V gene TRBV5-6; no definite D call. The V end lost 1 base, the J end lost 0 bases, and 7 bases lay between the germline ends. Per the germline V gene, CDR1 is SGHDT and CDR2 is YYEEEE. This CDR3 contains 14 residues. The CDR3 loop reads CASSLLGPNYGYTF. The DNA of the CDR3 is TGTGCCAGCAGCTTGCTGGGCCCTAACTATGGCTACACCTTC.

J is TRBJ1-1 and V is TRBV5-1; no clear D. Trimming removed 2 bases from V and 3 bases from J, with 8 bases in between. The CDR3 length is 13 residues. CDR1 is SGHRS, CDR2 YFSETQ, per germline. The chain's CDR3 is CASSFDGDTEAFF. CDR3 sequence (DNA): TGCGCCAGCAGCTTTGACGGGGACACTGAAGCTTTCTTT.

The CDR3 bases are TGTGCCACCAGCCGCAGGGGGCTAGGGGCCAACGTCCTGACTTTC. Residues: CATSRRGLGANVLTF. The V and J genes are TRBV15 and TRBJ2-6, with TRBD1 matching over 8 bases. This CDR3 has 15 residues. Trimming removed 5 bases from V and 4 bases from J; junction bases left unmatched: 4. Looked up from germline, CDR1 is LNHNV and CDR2 is YYDKDF (reference sequence).

In nucleotides, the CDR3 is TGTGCCAGCAGCCAGGACAGGGGAGTGGATGAGCAGTTCTTC. This sequence encodes CASSQDRGVDEQFF. The chain carries TRBV4-2 and TRBJ2-1; TRBD1 matches at 9 bases. The CDR3 spans 14 residues. Germline assignment: CDR1 LGHNA and CDR2 YNFKEQ. Trimming removed 3 bases from V and 8 bases from J; junction bases left unmatched: 5.

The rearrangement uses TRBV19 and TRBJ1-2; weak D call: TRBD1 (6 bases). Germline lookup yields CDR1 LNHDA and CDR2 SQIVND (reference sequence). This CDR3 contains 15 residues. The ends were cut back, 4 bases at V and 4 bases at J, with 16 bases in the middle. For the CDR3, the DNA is TGTGCCAGTAGTACTCACAGGGAGGTAATCTATGGCTACACCTTC. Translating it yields CASSTHREVIYGYTF.

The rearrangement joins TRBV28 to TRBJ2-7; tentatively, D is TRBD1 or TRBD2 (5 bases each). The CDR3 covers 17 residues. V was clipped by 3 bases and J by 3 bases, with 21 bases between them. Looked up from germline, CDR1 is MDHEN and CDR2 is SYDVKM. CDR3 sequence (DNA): TGTGCCAGCAGTTTTATACGTGGGGGTAGGCTAGACTACGAGCAGTACTTC. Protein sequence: CASSFIRGGRLDYEQYF.

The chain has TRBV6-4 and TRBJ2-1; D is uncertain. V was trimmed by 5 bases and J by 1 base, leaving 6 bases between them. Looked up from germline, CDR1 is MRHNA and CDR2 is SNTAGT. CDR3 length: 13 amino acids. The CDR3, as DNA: TGTGCCAGCAGTAACAGATCCTACAATGAGCAGTTCTTC. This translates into CASSNRSYNEQFF.

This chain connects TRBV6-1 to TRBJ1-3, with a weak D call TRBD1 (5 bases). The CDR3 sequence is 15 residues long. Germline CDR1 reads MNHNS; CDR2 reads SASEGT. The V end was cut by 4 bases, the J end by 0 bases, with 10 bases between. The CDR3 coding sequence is TGTGCCAGCAGTGGGGGCCAGGGCTCTGGAAACACCATATATTTT. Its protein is CASSGGQGSGNTIYF.

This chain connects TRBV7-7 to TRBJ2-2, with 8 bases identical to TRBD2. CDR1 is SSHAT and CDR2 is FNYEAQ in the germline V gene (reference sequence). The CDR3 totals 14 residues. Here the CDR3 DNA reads TGTGCTAGCCGAGCGGGGGAGATCACCGGGGAGCTGTTTTTT. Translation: CASRAGEITGELFF.

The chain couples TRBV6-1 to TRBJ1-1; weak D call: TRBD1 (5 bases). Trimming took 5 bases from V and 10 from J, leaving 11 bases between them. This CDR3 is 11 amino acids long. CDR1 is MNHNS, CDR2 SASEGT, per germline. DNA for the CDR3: TGTGCCAGCAGTTCAGGGTCAGGAGCTTTCTTT. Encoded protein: CASSSGSGAFF.